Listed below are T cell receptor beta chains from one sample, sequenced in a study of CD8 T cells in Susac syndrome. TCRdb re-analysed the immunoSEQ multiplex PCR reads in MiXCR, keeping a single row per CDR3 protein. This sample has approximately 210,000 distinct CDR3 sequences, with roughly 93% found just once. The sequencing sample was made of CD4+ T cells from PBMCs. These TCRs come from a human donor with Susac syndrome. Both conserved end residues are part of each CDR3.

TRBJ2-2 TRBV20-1 CSAEDLKGRTGELFF
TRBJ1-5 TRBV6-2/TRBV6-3 CASSYPQPQHF
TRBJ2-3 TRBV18 CASSPGTGGSWTSDTQYF
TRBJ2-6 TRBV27 CASSLWARGTGANVLTF
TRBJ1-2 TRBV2 CASSVQGDNGYTF
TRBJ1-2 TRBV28 CASSLPRGGASYGYTF
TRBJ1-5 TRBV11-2 CASSLAPGNQPQHF
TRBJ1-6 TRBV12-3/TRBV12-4 CASSTDQGQGRSPLHF
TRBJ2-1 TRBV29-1 CSVDWRQGRYNEQFF
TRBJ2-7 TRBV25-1 CASSDWGPSSEQYF
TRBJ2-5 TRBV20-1 CSAREGTGSWTQYF
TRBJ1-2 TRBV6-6 CASIAQGYGYTF
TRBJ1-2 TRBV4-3 CASSQDPAANYGYTF
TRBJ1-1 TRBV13 CASSFRQYENTEAFF
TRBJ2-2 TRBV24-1 CATSASGRGELFF
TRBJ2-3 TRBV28 CASSGRDIGPTDTQYF
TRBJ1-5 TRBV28 CASSSAVQPQHF
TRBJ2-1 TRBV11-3 CASSLRGGSFGTYNEQFF
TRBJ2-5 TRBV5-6 CASSLRVGAVETQYF
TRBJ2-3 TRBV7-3 CASSFGRAGDITDTQYF
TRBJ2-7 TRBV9 CASSVGVEGYEQYF
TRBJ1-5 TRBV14 CASSQGRDQPQHF
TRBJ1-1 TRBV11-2 CASSLWGGTNTEAFF
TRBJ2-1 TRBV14 CASSQSTLAGDYNEQFF
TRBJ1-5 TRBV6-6 CASSYTQGAQHF
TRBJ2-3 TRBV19 CASTPGQGKDTQYF
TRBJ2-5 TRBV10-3 CAISESRTEETQYF
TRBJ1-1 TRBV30 CAWSRTATEAFF
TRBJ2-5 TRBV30 CAWSVLGGNQYF
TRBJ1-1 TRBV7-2 CASSLQVEGAFF
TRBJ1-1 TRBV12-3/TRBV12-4 CASSLSVDSNEAFF
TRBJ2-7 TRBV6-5 CASSYDRTGRYEQYF
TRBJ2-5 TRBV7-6 CASSLGGMETQYF
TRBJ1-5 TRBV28 CASSLLPPPQHF
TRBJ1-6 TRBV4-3 CASSQGYAESSYNSPLHF
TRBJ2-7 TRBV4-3 CASSQRDGSYGRYEQYF
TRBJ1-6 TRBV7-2 CASRRAGDNSPLHF
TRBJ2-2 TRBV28 CASRGGGDTGELFF
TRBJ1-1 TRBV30 CAWSVLGGGAEAFF
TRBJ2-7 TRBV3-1 CASSHGTRGEQYF
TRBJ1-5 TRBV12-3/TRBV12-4 CASSLGGDGHYNQPQHF
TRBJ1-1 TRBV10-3 CAIRERVANTEAFF
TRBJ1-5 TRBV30 CAWSQGEDQPQHF
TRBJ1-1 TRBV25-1 CASSEGIWGAEAFF